At least ten counts were recorded for the clone carrying this TCR beta chain. This may come from a read error, since a much larger clone is one base off. There were no patients who had received any treatment before thyroid surgery. The data are from a study of metastatic and nonmetastatic thyroid tumors. Looking at the study overall: Peripheral blood and tumor or nodule samples from malignant and benign thyroid patients were compared.

CDR1 and CDR2 from the germline V gene are SGHTA and FQGTGA. The V and J ends lost 5 bases and 1 base respectively, with 4 bases between them. This CDR3 contains 12 residues. Under the authors' procedure: Variation in CDR3 across clinicopathological groups served as the basis for constructing a distant-metastasis classifier in papillary thyroid cancer. TCRdb used MiXCR to call clones anew from the PCR reads. TCRdb, not the original authors, processed these V and J calls. Among around 45,000 clones listed, less than 4.5% were seen once. Sequencing was carried out using blood. The clonotype comes from a female donor with papillary thyroid cancer or a benign thyroid nodule (not recorded which). Some clones in this sample may be carry-over from other donors' samples. The chain links TRBV7-3 to TRBJ2-3; D is unresolved. Here the CDR3 reads CASSDGTDTQYF. CDR3 in DNA: TGTGCCAGCAGCGACGGCACAGATACGCAGTATTTT.